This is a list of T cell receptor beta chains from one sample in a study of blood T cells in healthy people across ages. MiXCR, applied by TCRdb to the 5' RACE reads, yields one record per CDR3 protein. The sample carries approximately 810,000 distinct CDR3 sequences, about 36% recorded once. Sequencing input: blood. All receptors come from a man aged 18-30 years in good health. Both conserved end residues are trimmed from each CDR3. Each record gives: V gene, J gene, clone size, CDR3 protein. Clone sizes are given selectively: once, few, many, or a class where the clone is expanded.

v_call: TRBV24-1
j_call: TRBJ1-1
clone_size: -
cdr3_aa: ATSDFIPGGTEAF

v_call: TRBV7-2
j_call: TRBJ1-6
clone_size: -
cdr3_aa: ASSLRGGSSYNSPLH

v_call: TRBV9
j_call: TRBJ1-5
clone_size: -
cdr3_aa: ASSVEGGAGQPQH

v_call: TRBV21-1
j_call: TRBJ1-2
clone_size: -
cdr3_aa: TSSTRPDREGYT

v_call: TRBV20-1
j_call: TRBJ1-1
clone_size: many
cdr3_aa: SARDPSRGEAF

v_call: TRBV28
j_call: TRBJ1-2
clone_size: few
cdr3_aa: ASTPWGAPNYGYT

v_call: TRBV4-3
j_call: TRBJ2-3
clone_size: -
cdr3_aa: ASSQLSGGAEADTQY

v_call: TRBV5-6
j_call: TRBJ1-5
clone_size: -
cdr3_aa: ASSNGGNQPQH

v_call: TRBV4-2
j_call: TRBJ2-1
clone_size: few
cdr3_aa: ASSQDYGGASYEQF

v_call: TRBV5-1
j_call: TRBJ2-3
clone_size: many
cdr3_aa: ASRGSRSTDTQY

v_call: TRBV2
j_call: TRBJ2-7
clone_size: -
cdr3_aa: ASRERGASSYEQY

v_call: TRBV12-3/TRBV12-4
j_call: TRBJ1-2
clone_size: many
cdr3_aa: ASNGPFYGYT

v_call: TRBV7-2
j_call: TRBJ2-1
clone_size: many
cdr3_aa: ASSLFQGPSYNEQF

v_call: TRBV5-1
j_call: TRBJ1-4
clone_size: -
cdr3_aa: ASSLDRQGDGEKLF

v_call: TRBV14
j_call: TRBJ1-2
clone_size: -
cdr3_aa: ASSQVRYIGYT

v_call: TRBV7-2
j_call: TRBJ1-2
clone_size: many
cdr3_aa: ASSLDRRYYGYT